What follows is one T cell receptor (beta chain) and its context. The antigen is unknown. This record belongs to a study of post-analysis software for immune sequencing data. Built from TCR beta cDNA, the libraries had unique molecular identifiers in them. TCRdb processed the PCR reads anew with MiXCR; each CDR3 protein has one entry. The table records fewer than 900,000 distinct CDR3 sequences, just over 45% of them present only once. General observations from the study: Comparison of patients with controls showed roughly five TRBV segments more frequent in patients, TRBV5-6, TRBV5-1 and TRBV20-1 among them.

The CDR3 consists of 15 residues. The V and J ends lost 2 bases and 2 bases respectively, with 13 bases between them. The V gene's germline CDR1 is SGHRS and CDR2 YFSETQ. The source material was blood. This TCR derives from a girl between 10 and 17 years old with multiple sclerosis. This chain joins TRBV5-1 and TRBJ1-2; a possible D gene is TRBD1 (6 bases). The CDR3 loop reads CASSFSSDSNYGYTF. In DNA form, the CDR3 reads TGCGCCAGCAGCTTCTCTTCGGACAGCAACTATGGCTACACCTTC.